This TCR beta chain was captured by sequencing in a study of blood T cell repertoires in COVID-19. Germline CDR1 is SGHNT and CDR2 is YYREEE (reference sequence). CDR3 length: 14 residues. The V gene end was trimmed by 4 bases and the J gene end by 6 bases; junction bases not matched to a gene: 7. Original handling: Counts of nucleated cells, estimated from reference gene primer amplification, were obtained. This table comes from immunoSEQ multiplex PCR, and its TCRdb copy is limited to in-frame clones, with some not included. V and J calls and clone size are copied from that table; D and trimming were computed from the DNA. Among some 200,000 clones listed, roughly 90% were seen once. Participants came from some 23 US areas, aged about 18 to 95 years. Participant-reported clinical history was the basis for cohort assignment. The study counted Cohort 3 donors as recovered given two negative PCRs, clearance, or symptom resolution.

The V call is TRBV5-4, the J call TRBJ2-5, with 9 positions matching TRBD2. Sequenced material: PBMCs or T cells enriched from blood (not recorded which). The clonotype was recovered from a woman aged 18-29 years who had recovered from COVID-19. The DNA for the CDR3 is TGTGCCAGCAGCACCGGGACTAGCTATCAGACCCAGTACTTC. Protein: CASSTGTSYQTQYF.